The T cell receptor beta chain described here comes from a study of OX40 agonist ivuxolimab in advanced cancers. On the study more broadly: Ivuxolimab is an agonistic anti-OX40 (CD134) antibody, and patients were treated with it.

The table came from immunoSEQ multiplex PCR; TCRdb's copy has only in-frame clones and leaves some out. In the table there are about 100,000 clones, approximately 90% of which are singletons. Sequenced here: CD4+ or CD8+ T cells sorted from blood, sampled in a trial of the OX40 agonist ivuxolimab. This clonotype originated in an adult with an advanced solid tumor such as melanoma, head and neck, liver or kidney cancer.

The CDR3 DNA follows: TGTGCCAGCAGGGGGGCTTTTGAGCAGTTCTTC. This encodes CASRGAFEQFF. This chain links TRBV11-3 with TRBJ2-1; D is possibly TRBD1 (6 bases). Germline CDR1 SGHNT, CDR2 YENEEA. Trimming stripped 6 bases from V and 9 bases from J, with 9 bases between. This CDR3 has 11 residues.